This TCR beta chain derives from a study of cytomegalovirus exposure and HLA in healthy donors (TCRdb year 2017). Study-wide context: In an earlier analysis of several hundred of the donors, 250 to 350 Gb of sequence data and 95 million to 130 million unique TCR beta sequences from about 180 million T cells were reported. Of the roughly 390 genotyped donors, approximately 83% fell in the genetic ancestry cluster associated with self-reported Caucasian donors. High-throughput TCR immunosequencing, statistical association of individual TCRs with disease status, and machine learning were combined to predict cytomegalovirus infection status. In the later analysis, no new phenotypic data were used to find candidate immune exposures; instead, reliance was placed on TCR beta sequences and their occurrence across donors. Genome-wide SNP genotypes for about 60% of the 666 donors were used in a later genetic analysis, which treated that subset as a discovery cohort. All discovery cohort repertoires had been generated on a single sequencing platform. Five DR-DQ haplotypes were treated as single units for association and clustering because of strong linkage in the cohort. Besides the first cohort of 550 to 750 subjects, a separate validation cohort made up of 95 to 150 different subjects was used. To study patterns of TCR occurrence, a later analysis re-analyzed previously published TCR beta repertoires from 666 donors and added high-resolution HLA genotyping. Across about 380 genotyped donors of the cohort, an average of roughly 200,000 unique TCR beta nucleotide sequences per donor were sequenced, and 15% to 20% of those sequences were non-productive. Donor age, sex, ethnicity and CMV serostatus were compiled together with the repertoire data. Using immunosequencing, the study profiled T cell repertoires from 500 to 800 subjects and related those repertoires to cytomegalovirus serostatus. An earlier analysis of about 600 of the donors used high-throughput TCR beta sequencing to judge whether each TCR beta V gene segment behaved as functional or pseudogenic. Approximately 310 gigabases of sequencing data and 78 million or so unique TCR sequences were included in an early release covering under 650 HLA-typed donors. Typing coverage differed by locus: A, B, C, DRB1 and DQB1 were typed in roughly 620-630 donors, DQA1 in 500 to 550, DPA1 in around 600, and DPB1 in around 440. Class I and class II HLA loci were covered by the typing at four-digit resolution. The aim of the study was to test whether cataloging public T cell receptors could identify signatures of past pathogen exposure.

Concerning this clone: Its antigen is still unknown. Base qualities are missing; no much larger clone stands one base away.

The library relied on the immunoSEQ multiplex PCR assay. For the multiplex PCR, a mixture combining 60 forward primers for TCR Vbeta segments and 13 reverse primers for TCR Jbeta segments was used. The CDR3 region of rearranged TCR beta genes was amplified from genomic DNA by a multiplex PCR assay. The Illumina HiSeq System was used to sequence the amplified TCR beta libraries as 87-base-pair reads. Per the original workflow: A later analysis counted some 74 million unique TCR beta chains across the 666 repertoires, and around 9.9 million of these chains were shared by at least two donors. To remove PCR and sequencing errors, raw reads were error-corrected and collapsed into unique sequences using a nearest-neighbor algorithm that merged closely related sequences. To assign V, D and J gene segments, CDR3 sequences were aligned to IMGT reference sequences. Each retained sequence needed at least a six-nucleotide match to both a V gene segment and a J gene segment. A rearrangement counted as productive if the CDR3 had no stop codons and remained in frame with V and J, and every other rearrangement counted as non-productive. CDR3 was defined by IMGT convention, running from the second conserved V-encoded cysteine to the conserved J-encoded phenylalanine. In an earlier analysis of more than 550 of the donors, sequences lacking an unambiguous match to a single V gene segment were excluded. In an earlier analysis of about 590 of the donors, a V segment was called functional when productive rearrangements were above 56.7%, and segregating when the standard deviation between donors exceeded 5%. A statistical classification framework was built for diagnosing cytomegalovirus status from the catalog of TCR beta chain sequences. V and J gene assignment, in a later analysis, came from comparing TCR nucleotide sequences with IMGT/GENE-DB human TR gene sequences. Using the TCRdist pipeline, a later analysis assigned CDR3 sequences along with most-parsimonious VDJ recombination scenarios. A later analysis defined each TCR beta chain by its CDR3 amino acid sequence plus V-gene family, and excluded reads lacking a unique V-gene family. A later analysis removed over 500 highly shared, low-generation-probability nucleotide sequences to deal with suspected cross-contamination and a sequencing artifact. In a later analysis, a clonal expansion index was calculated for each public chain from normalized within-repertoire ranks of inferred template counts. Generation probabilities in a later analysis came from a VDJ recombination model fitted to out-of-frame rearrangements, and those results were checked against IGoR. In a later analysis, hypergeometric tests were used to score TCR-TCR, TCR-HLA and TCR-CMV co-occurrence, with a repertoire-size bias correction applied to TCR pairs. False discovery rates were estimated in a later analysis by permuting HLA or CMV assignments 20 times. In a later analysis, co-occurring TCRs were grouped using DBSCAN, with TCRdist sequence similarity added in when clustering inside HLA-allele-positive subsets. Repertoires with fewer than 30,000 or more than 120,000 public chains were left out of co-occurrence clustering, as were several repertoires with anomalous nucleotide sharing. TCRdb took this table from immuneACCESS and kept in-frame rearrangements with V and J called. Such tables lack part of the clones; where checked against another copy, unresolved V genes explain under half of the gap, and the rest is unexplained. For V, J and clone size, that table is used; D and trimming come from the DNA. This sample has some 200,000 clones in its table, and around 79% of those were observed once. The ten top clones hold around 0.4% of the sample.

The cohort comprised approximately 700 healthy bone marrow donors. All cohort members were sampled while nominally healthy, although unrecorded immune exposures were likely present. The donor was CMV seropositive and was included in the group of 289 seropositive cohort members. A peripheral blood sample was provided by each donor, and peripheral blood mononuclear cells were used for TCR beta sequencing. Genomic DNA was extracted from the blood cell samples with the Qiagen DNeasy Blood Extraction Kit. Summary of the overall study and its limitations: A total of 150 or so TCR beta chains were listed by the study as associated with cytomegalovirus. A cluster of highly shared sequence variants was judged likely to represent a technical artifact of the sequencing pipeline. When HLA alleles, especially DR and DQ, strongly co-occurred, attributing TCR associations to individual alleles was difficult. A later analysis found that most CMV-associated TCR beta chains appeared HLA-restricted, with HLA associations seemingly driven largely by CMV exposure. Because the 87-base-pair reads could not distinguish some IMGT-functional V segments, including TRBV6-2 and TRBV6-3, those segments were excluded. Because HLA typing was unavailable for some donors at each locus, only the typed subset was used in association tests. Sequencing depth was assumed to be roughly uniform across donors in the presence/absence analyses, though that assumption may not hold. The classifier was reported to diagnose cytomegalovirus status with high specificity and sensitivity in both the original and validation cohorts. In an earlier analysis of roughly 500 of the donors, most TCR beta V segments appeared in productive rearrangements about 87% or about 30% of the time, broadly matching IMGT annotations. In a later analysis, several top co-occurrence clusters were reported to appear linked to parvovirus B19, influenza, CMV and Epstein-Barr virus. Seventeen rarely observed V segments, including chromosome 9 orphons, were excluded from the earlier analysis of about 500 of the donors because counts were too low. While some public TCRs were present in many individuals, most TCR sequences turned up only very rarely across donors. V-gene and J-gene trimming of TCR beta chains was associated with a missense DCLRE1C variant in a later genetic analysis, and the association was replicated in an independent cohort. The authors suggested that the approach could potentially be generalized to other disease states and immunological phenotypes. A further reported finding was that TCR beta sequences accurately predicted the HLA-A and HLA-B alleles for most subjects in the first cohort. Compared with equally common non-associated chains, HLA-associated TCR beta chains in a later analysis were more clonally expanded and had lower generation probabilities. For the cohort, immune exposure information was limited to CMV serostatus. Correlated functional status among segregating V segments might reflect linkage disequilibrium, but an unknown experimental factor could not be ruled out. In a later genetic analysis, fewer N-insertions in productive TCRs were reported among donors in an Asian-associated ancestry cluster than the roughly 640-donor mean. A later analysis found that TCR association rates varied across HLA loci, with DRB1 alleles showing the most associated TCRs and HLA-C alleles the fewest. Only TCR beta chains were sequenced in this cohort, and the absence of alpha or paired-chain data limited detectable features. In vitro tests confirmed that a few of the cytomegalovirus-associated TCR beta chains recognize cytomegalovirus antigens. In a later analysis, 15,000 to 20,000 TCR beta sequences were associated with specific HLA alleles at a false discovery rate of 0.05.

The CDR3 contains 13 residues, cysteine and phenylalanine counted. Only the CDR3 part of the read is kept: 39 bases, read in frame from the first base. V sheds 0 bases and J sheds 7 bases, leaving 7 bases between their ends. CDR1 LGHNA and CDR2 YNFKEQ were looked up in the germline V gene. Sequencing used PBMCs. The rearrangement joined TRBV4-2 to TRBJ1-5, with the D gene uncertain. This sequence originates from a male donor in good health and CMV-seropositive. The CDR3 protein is CASSQETLQPQHF. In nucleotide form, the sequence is TGTGCCAGCAGCCAAGAGACACTGCAGCCCCAGCATTTT.